Below, one T cell receptor (beta chain) is given with its context. This clone's antigen is unknown. Per-nucleotide qualities are absent, and no much larger clonotype sits a single base away. The record originates from a study of CD8 T cells in Susac syndrome (dated by TCRdb to between 2018 and 2020). Regarding the complete study: Whether CD8+ T cell activation and differentiation in Susac syndrome was antigen driven was tested using repertoire sequencing. Broader findings and caveats from the paper: The number of individuals in the TCR sequencing and HLA analysis was recognized as being relatively small.

RNA was extracted with the RNeasy kit and about 0.45 to 1 ug was reverse transcribed using random hexamers. The immunoSEQ multiplex PCR assay, covering 54 Vbeta and 13 Jbeta segments, was used to amplify TCR beta CDR3 regions. Bias from PCR amplification was corrected by using a synthetic template baseline for primer optimization and for computational correction. The authors' pipeline ran thus. Reads were annotated to V, D and J genes per IMGT and analyzed with immunoSEQ Analyzer, keeping only productive sequences. Clonality was calculated as one minus the Shannon entropy normalized by log2 of the number of productive unique sequences. Public and private clones were assessed among the 100 most prevalent clones of each patient and control. Susac-specific clones were defined as absent from healthy and MS cohorts, 850 to 1,300 published viral clones and other ImmuneACCESS disease sequences. TCRdb reprocessed the public reads (quality trimming at Q25 with fastp, clone calling with MiXCR) and kept in-frame beta chains. Under each unique CDR3 protein, matching rows form one entry showing the most common genes and DNA. None of the V and J calls come from the authors' own analysis; TCRdb made them. For this sample the table gives approximately 150,000 distinct CDR3 sequences, of which roughly 94% were detected only once. The ten most abundant clones make up 0.084% of the sample.

High-throughput TCR beta sequencing profiled peripheral blood CD8+ and CD4+ T cells from healthy donors, Susac syndrome patients and multiple sclerosis patients. The healthy donors served as controls matched for age and sex. CD8+ TEMRA cells were enriched by FACS, while bulk CD8+ and CD4+ T cells were purified by magnetic negative isolation. Blood was collected in EDTA tubes and processed within 24 hours, with PBMCs isolated through density gradient centrifugation. PBMCs intended for TCR sequencing were cryopreserved in liquid nitrogen and were subsequently thawed in a 37 degrees C water bath. Purity of sorted or isolated CD4+, CD8+ and CD8+ TEMRA cells was at least 90%. Including the terminal cysteine and phenylalanine, the CDR3 comprises 14 residues. CDR3 DNA only is kept here, 42 bases in frame from base 1. Trimming at the junction amounts to 2 bases on V and 1 base on J, and the germline ends lie 9 bases apart. For CDR1 and CDR2, the germline V gene (reference sequence) lists LGHDT and YNNKEL.

The receptor's source is a human donor in good health. The sample taken for sequencing was CD4+ T cells from PBMCs. The rearrangement joined TRBV3-1 to TRBJ2-7; the D gene is perhaps TRBD2, on 5 matching bases. The CDR3 amino acid sequence is: CASSQQGLSYEQYF. The DNA sequence is given as TGTGCCAGCAGCCAACAAGGACTTTCCTACGAGCAGTACTTC.